Here is one TCR beta chain with its context. The sample comes from a study of blood T cell repertoires in COVID-19. TCRdb's table, derived via immunoSEQ multiplex PCR, lists solely in-frame clones and lacks some. This sample has about 94,000 clones, with around 82% found just once. Sequencing was performed on peripheral blood. The sequence was collected from a man aged 55 to 69 with acute or convalescent COVID-19.

Here the CDR3 reads CASSPGTAPIQETQYF. The CDR3 coding sequence is TGTGCCAGCAGTCCCGGGACAGCGCCGATCCAAGAGACCCAGTACTTC. The rearrangement links TRBV2 to TRBJ2-5, with TRBD1 matching 7 bases. Trimming at V came to 5 bases and at J to 1 base, leaving 10 bases not matched to a gene. Germline V CDR1 and CDR2: SNHLY, FYNNEI. The CDR3 length is 16 residues. Using reference TRBV2 and TRBJ2-5 for the parts outside the CDR3, the full variable domain is EPEVTQTPSHQVTQMGQEVILRCVPISNHLYFYWYRQILGQKVEFLVSFYNNEISEKSEIFDDQFSVERPDGSNFTLKIRSTKLEDSAMYFCASSPGTAPIQETQYFGPGTRLLVL.